This TCR beta chain was sequenced during a study of shared T cell receptors in the human thymus (dated by TCRdb to about 2021). Concerning the study at large: The study examined how the human thymus generates shared, self-reactive T-cell receptor alpha chains.

The protocol used for the library was the immunoSEQ multiplex PCR assay. TCRdb obtained this table from immuneACCESS and retained in-frame rearrangements with V and J assigned. These tables miss some clones; where compared with another copy, unresolved V genes account for less than half of the shortfall, and the remainder is unexplained. A total of about 730,000 clones appear in this sample, approximately 83% of them only once. About 0.011% of the sample is held by the ten biggest clonotypes. After removal of 2 bases from V and 5 bases from J, the junction retains 14 bases not matched to a gene. The CDR3 holds 18 amino acids from the cysteine to the phenylalanine. Solely the CDR3 DNA is kept, with 54 bases framed from the first base. The germline V gene encodes CDR1 MNHNS and CDR2 SASEGT. In the case of this clone: The clone's antigen remains unknown. No much larger clone exists at a distance of one base, and base qualities are not known.

This sample also appeared in a second study, on human thymus T cells. That second report states: Donors were immunologically healthy infants undergoing open corrective cardiac surgery for congenital heart defects in Finland. The thymus tissue came from surgical resects taken out during corrective cardiac surgery. Usage of V and J gene segments appeared to be biased in both the thymic and the peripheral blood repertoires. According to the related research, thymic TCR repertoires were highly overlapping among unrelated individuals. The study described the TCR alpha and beta repertoires in about eight infant thymus samples and four matching peripheral blood samples. The infant donors were about 6 to 244 days old, and the cohort included roughly six males and two females. Thymocytes were mechanically released from the tissue and were stored as pellets of about 9.5-31 million cells at -70 degrees C. Genomic DNA was extracted from frozen cell pellets with a QIAsymphony instrument. TCRB and TCRAD loci were amplified from a standardized quantity of quality-controlled genomic DNA using the immunoSEQ multiplex PCR assay. The amplicons spanned the V(D)J region and were long enough to cover the CDR3 and allow V and J genes to be identified. The commercial immunoSEQ service was used to sequence amplicons on an Illumina platform. Primer bias and sequencing errors were corrected as previously described, and TCRAD and TCRB were defined on the basis of the IMGT database. Analysis of the repertoires was done with immunoSEQ Analyzer 3.0 and VDJTools and included basic statistics, V/J segment usage, diversity estimates, rarefaction and pairwise overlap. Diversity was estimated using the Chao1, ChaoE, Efron-Thisted, Shannon and inverse Simpson indices, and was also estimated on datasets down-sampled to the size of the smallest sample. For repertoire overlap, CDR3 nucleotide sequence, V gene and J gene had to match strictly, and clustering was done by Jaccard-based multidimensional scaling. On average, thymus samples yielded about 810,000 unique TCRB clonotypes, whereas blood samples yielded 65,000 to 100,000.

Sequencing was carried out using thymocytes. This TCR was sampled from a girl younger than two with a congenital heart defect. Donor details come from another sample of the same person, matched by shared clones. The chain was built from TRBV6-1 and TRBJ1-5; 8 nucleotides in the junction match TRBD1. CDR3 protein: CASSEFSRGPRGDQPQHF. The nucleotides are TGTGCCAGCAGTGAATTTTCCAGGGGGCCACGCGGAGATCAGCCCCAGCATTTT.